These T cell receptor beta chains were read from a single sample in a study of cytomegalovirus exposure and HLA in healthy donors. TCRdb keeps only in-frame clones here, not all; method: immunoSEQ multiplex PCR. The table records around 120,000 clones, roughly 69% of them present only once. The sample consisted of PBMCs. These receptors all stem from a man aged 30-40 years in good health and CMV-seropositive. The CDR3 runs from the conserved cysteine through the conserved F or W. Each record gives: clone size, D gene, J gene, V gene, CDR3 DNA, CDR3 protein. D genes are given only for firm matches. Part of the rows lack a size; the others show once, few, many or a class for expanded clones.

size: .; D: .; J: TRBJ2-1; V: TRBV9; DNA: TGTGCCAGCAGCGCGAGAGCAGGGTTCTACAATGAGCAGTTCTTC; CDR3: CASSARAGFYNEQFF
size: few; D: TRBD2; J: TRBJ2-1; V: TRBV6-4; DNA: TGTGCCAGCAGTGACTCGTTTAGCGGGGGGGACTACAATGAGCAGTTCTTC; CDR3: CASSDSFSGGDYNEQFF
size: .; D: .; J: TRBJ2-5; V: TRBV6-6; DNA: TGTGCCATCCAGGGATTTCCAAGAGAGACCCAGTACTTC; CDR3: CAIQGFPRETQYF
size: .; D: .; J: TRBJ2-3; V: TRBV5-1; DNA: TGCGCCAGCAGCTTGACAGGGCGGGCAGATACGCAGTATTTT; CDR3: CASSLTGRADTQYF
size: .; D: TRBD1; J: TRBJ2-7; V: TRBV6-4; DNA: TGTGCCAGCAGTGACCCACCGGGACAGGGGTTCTACGAGCAGTACTTC; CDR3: CASSDPPGQGFYEQYF
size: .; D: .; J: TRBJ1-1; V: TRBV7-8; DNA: TGTGCCAGCAGCCTTTCGTTTGGGGGGGACACTGAAGCTTTCTTT; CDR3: CASSLSFGGDTEAFF
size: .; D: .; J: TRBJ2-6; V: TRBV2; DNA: TGTGCCAGCAGCGCCGACAGGTCTGGGGCCAACGTCCTGACTTTC; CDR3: CASSADRSGANVLTF
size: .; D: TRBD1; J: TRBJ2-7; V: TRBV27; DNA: TGTGCCAGCGGGACAGGGGGCGGGTACGAGCAGTACTTC; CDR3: CASGTGGGYEQYF
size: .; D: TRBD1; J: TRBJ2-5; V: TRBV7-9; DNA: TGTGCCAGCAGCTTAGGGGGACAGGGGGTCTGGGAGACCCAGTACTTC; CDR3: CASSLGGQGVWETQYF
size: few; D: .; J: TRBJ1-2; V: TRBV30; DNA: TGTGCCTGGAGTGTACAATCATGGGGGGGCAAAGAAGGCTACACCTTC; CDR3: CAWSVQSWGGKEGYTF
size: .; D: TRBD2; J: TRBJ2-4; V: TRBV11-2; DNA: TGTGCCAGCAGCTTGCTCTCTGCCCGATCCGGGACTAGCGGCTCTCAGTACTTC; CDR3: CASSLLSARSGTSGSQYF
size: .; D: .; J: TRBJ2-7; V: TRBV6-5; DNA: TGTGCCAGCAGTCCCCTGACAGGAACCTCCTACGAGCAGTACTTC; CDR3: CASSPLTGTSYEQYF
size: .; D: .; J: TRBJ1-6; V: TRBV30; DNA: TGTGCCTGGAGCCCCGGTAATAATTCACCCCTCCACTTT; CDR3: CAWSPGNNSPLHF
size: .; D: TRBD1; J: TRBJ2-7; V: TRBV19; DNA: TGTGCCAGTAGTGCTACCGGGACAGCTTTCTCCTACGAGCAGTACTTC; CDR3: CASSATGTAFSYEQYF
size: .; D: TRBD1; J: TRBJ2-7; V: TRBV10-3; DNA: TGTGCCATCAGTGAGTCAGGGACAGGGTTTGGCGAGCAGTACTTC; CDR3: CAISESGTGFGEQYF
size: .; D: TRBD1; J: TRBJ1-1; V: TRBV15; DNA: TGTGCCACCAGCAGACCAACAGGGGGCAACACTGAAGCTTTCTTT; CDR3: CATSRPTGGNTEAFF
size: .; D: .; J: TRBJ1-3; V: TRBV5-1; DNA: TGCGCCAGCAGCTTGGCCAGGGGCTCTGGAAACACCATATATTTT; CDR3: CASSLARGSGNTIYF
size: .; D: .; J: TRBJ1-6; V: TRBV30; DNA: TGTGCCTGGAGTGTCGGGTTAGGCAGAAGGGGATCACCCCTCCACTTT; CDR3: CAWSVGLGRRGSPLHF
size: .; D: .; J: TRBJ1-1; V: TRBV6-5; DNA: TGTGCCAGCAGTTACTTTAGGGGGACTGAAGCTTTCTTT; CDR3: CASSYFRGTEAFF
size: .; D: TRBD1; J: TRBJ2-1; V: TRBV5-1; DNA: TGCGCCAGCACCACTACGGGACAGGCCTACAATGAGCAGTTCTTC; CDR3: CASTTTGQAYNEQFF
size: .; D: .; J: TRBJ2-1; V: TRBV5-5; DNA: TGTGCCAGCAGCACACCCAAAGGTGCAGAGGTGCAGTTCTTC; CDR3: CASSTPKGAEVQFF
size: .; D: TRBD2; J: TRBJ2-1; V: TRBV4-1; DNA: TGCGCCAGCAGCCAACCCCTCCCACGGCGGGGGGGCCTGGTCAATGAGCAGTTCTTC; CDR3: CASSQPLPRRGGLVNEQFF
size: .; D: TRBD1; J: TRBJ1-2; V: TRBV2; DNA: TGTGCCAGCAGTGAAGCTGGGACAGGGGCCGTTCGCTACACCTTC; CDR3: CASSEAGTGAVRYTF
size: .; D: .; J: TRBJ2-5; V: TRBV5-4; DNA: TGTGCCAGCAGCTTGACAGGCGCCCAAGAGACCCAGTACTTC; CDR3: CASSLTGAQETQYF
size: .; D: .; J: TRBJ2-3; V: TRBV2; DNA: TGTGCCAGTAGTGACTGGCGGGATAGAAATACGCAGTATTTT; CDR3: CASSDWRDRNTQYF
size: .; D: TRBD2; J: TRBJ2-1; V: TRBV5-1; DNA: TGCGCCAGCAGCCCCCAGACTAGCGGGGTATACAATGAGCAGTTCTTC; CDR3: CASSPQTSGVYNEQFF
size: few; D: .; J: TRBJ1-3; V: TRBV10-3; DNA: TGTGCCATCAGCCCCGAGGGATCTGGAAACACCATATATTTT; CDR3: CAISPEGSGNTIYF
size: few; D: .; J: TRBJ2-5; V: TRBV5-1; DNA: TGCGCCAGCAGCTTGGGCGAGTTGGGCGAAGAGACCCAGTACTTC; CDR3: CASSLGELGEETQYF
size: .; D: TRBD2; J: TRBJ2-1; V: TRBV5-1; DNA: TGCGCCACCCAGCGGGGCGTAGGGGATGAGCAGTTCTTC; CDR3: CATQRGVGDEQFF